A single sample gave rise to the 3 T cell receptor beta chains below, sequenced in a study of blood T cell repertoires in COVID-19. Libraries were prepared by immunoSEQ multiplex PCR; TCRdb keeps only in-frame clonotypes and omits some of them. Among roughly 130,000 clones listed, 84% were seen once. The sample consisted of peripheral blood. The receptors come from a woman in her twenties or thirties who had recovered from COVID-19.

This chain links TRBV6-1 with TRBJ2-7; no definite D call. The CDR3 loop spans 13 amino acids. Germline lookup yields CDR1 MNHNS and CDR2 SASEGT. The V end lost 3 bases, the J end lost 0 bases, and 6 bases lay between the germline ends. CDR3 in DNA: TGTGCCAGCAGTGAGGCAGTCTCCTACGAGCAGTACTTC. Protein: CASSEAVSYEQYF.

The V gene is TRBV6-6, the J gene TRBJ1-1; TRBD1 agrees at 7 bases. This CDR3 comprises 15 residues. Looked up from germline, CDR1 is MNHNY and CDR2 is SVGAGI (reference sequence). The ends lost 5 bases at V and 5 bases at J; junction bases unmatched: 11. The CDR3 is CASSPSDRVRTEAFF. The CDR3, as DNA: TGTGCCAGCAGTCCTTCCGACAGGGTGAGAACTGAAGCTTTCTTT.

The V call is TRBV29-1, the J call TRBJ1-5; the D gene is possibly TRBD1 (5 bases). Trimming removed 7 bases from V and 1 base from J, with 11 bases in between. The CDR3 has 13 residues. Germline CDR1 is SQVTM and CDR2 is ANQGSEA. CDR3 protein: CSASPGSNQPQHF. In DNA, the CDR3 is TGCAGCGCTTCACCAGGGAGCAATCAGCCCCAGCATTTT.